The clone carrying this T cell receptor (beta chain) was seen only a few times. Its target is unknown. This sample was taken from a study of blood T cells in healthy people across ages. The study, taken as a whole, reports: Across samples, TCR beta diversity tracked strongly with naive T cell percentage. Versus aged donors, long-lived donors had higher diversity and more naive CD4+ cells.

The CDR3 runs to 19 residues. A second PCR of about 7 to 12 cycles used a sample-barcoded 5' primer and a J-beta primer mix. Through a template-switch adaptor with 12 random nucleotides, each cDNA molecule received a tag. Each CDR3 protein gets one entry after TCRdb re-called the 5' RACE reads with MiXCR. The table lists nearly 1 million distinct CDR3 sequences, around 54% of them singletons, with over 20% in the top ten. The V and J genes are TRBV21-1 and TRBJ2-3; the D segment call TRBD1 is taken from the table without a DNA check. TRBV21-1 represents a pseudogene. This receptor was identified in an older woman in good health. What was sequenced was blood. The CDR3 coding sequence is TGTGCCAGCAGCAACGAAAAAAGAAGGAGGACAGGACACACAGATACGCAGTATTTT. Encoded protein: CASSNEKRRRTGHTDTQYF.